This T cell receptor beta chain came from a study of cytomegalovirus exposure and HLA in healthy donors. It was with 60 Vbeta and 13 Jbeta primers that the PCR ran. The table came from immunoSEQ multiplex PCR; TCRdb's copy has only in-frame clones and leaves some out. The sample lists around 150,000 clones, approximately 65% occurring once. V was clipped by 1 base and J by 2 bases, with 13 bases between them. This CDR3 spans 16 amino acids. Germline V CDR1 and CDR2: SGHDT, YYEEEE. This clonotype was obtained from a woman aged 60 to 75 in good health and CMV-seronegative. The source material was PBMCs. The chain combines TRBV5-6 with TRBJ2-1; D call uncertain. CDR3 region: CASSLRRSAAYNEQFF. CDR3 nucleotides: TGTGCCAGCAGCTTGAGGCGGTCGGCGGCCTACAATGAGCAGTTCTTC.